Listed below are T cell receptor beta chains from one sample, sequenced in a study of blood T cell repertoires in COVID-19. Profiled with immunoSEQ multiplex PCR; TCRdb holds only in-frame clones, not every one. Of over 50,000 clones listed, over 75% were seen once; the top ten hold roughly an eighth. The specimen sequenced was peripheral blood. Receptors were obtained from a human donor with active COVID-19. The donor label of this sample is uncertain. The CDR3 runs from the conserved cysteine through the conserved F or W. Fields, in order: J gene, D gene, V gene, clone size, CDR3 protein, CDR3 DNA. The D gene is left open where the match is weak. Size is stated for part of the rows, as once, few or many counts, or as a class when the clone is expanded.

TRBJ2-7	.	TRBV20-1	.	CSARDTGEQYF	TGCAGTGCTAGAGATACGGGGGAGCAGTACTTC
TRBJ2-3	TRBD2	TRBV7-6	.	CASSLGLAGTQDTQYF	TGTGCCAGCAGCTTAGGGCTAGCGGGGACCCAAGATACGCAGTATTTT
TRBJ1-2	.	TRBV9	.	CASSVGPFNNYGYTF	TGTGCCAGCAGCGTAGGTCCTTTTAATAACTATGGCTACACCTTC
TRBJ1-1	TRBD1	TRBV4-2	.	CASSRQGQGDTEAFF	TGTGCCAGCAGCCGCCAGGGACAGGGGGACACTGAAGCTTTCTTT
TRBJ2-2	TRBD1	TRBV7-7	.	CASSSGTGHTGELFF	TGTGCTAGCAGCTCTGGGACAGGGCACACCGGGGAGCTGTTTTTT
TRBJ2-3	TRBD2	TRBV29-1	.	CSVVGAGDVGSTDTQYF	TGCAGCGTTGTGGGAGCGGGAGATGTGGGAAGCACAGATACGCAGTATTTT
TRBJ2-7	.	TRBV7-3	.	CASSLAMGPPYEQYF	TGTGCCAGCAGCCTCGCCATGGGGCCTCCCTACGAGCAGTACTTC
TRBJ2-5	.	TRBV24-1	.	CATSDQAGPEYF	TGTGCCACCAGTGACCAGGCGGGGCCCGAGTACTTC
TRBJ2-3	TRBD2	TRBV5-1	.	CASSPGLAGSDTQYF	TGCGCCAGCAGCCCAGGACTAGCGGGTTCAGATACGCAGTATTTT
TRBJ2-3	.	TRBV7-3	.	CASSPTGGGTDTQYF	TGTGCCAGCAGCCCTACGGGGGGCGGCACAGATACGCAGTATTTT
TRBJ1-2	.	TRBV11-2	.	CASSPPGQIYGYTF	TGTGCCAGCAGCCCCCCGGGACAAATCTATGGCTACACCTTC
TRBJ1-5	TRBD1	TRBV10-2	.	CASSDRANQPQHF	TGCGCCAGCAGCGACAGGGCGAATCAGCCCCAGCATTTT
TRBJ2-1	.	TRBV19	.	CASSPRRGISYNEQFF	TGTGCCAGTAGTCCCCGCCGGGGAATATCCTACAATGAGCAGTTCTTC
TRBJ2-7	.	TRBV19	.	CASSGLAGYEQYF	TGTGCCAGTAGTGGTTTGGCAGGATACGAGCAGTACTTC
TRBJ1-5	TRBD1	TRBV12-5	once	CASGLWTGDSNQPQHF	TGTGCTAGTGGTCTCTGGACAGGGGACAGCAATCAGCCCCAGCATTTT
TRBJ2-1	.	TRBV9	.	CASSARAGTVGHEQFF	TGTGCCAGCAGCGCACGGGCGGGGACGGTGGGGCATGAGCAGTTCTTC
TRBJ1-2	.	TRBV11-2	.	CASSQNVGYTF	TGTGCCAGCAGCCAGAACGTGGGCTACACCTTC